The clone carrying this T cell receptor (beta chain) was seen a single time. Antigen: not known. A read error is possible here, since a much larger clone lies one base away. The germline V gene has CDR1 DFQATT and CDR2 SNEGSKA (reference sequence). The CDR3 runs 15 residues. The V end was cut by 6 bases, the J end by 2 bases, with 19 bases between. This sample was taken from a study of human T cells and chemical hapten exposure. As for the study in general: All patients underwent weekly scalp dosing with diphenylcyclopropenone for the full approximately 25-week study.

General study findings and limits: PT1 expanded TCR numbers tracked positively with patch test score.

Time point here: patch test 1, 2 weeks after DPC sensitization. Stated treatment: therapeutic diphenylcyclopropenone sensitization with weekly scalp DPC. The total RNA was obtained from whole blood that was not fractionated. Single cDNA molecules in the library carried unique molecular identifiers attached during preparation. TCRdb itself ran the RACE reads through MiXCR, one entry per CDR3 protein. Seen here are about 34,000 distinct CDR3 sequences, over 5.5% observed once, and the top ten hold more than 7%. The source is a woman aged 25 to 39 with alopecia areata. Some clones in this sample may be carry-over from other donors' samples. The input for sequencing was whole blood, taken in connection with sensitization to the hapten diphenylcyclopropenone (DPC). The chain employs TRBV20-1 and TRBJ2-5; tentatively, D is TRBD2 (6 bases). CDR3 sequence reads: CSAGSVPKNQETQYF. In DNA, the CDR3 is TGCAGTGCCGGGAGCGTACCTAAAAATCAAGAGACCCAGTACTTC.